The T cell receptor beta chain under discussion was sequenced for a study of T cells after yellow fever vaccination. Study information: Preparation of fractions with low cell numbers was performed using SMART-Seq v4 Ultra Low Input.

The 5'RACE template-switching step produced TCR cDNA and added a universal primer site and UMIs. One entry per CDR3 protein results from TCRdb running MiXCR on the 5' RACE reads. The top ten clones hold 20% to 25% of a sample with 250,000 to 400,000 distinct CDR3 sequences, about 4% of them seen once. Overall study results and limits: Primary-vaccination clones mostly resurfaced post-booster (96% CD4, roughly 90% CD8). Peak timing came faster in the weaker secondary response, day 5 versus 15.

The CDR3 contains 14 residues. V was shortened by 6 bases and J by 10 bases, with 24 bases between the two germline ends. Germline loops: CDR1 DFQATT, CDR2 SNEGSKA (reference sequence). About this clonotype itself: Its specificity is unknown.

The genes are TRBV20-1 and TRBJ1-1, with no clear D. The TCR was taken from a man aged 18 to 29 who received the YFV17D yellow fever vaccine. The input for sequencing was PBMCs, taken 5 days after the yellow fever booster vaccination. CDR3 coding DNA: TGCAGTGCCCGAGCGAGGATTTTAGAGGTCGGAGCTTTCTTT. Translated: CSARARILEVGAFF.